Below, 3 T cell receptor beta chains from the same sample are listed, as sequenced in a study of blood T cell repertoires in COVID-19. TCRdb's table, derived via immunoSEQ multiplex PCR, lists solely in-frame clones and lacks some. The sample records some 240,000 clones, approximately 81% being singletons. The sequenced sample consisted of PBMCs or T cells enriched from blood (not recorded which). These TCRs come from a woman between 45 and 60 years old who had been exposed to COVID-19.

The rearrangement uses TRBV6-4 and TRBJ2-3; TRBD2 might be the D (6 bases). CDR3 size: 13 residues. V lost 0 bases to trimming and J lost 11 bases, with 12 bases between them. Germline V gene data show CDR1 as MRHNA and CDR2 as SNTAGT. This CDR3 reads CASSDSWTTKQYF. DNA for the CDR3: TGTGCCAGCAGTGACTCCTGGACTACTAAGCAGTATTTT.

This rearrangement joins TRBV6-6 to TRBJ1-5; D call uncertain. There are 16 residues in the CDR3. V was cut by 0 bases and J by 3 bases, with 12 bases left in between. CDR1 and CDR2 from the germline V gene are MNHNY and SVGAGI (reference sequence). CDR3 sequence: CASSYSLPRLNQPQHF. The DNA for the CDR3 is TGTGCCAGCAGTTACTCGTTGCCCAGGCTCAATCAGCCCCAGCATTTT.

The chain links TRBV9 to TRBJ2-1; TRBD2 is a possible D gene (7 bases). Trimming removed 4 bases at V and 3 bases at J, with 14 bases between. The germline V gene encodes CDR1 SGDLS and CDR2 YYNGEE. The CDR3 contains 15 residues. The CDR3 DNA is TGTGCCAGCAGCTTCCGGGGGGCTGACTACAATGAGCAGTTCTTC. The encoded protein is CASSFRGADYNEQFF. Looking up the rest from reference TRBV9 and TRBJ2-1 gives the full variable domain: DSGVTQTPKHLITATGQRVTLRCSPRSGDLSVYWYQQSLDQGLQFLIQYYNGEERAKGNILERFSAQQFPDLHSELNLSSLELGDSALYFCASSFRGADYNEQFFGPGTRLTVL.